Below, 21 T cell receptor beta chains from the same sample are listed, as sequenced in a study of identical twins. TCRdb processed the 5' RACE reads anew with MiXCR; each CDR3 protein has one entry. The sample lists under 900,000 distinct CDR3 sequences; about 12% were seen once. The same data also contributed to another study, on yellow fever vaccine responses in identical twins.

Sequencing input: PBMCs. Receptors were obtained from a woman under 30 in good health.

This clonotype was observed at least ten times. V is TRBV3-1 and J is TRBJ1-1; D is perhaps TRBD1 (6 bases). Trimming left V 0 bases short and J 6 bases short, with 11 bases between. The CDR3 is 14 amino acids. Germline V gene sequence: CDR1 LGHDT, CDR2 YNNKEL (reference sequence). CDR3 sequence (DNA): TGTGCCAGCAGCCAAGATAGGGGGAATGCTGAAGCTTTCTTT. Amino acid sequence: CASSQDRGNAEAFF.

J is TRBJ2-7 and V is TRBV15, with TRBD2 matching 9 bases. CDR1 LNHNV and CDR2 YYDKDF come from the germline V gene (reference sequence). The trim removed 5 bases at V and 3 bases at J, leaving 8 bases unmatched. The CDR3 spans 15 residues. DNA for the CDR3: TGTGCCACCAGCGGACCTATAGCGGGAGTCTACGAGCAGTACTTC. Its protein is CATSGPIAGVYEQYF. The variable domain in full, with the rest retrieved from reference TRBV15 and TRBJ2-7, is DAMVIQNPRYQVTQFGKPVTLSCSQTLNHNVMYWYQQKSSQAPKLLFHYYDKDFNNEADTPDNFQSRRPNTSFCFLDIRSPGLGDTAMYLCATSGPIAGVYEQYFGPGTRLTVT.

This chain links TRBV6-1 with TRBJ2-3; maybe TRBD1 (6 bases). CDR1 is MNHNS and CDR2 is SASEGT in the germline V gene. There are 16 residues in the CDR3. Trimming removed 6 bases at V and 11 bases at J, with 27 bases between. In DNA, the CDR3 is TGTGCCAGCAGCAGCCAAGGGACGGCACATCAAGGGGGGCAGTATTTT. As protein: CASSSQGTAHQGGQYF.

This chain uses TRBV7-8 with TRBJ2-7, with D perhaps given as TRBD1 or TRBD2 (5 bases each). This CDR3 contains 15 residues. From germline, CDR1 is SGHVS and CDR2 FQNEAQ. Trimming removed 5 bases from V and 7 bases from J, with 21 bases in between. In DNA, the CDR3 is TGTGCCAGCAGCCCGCCAGGGACCAGGTGGGATGAGCAGTACTTC. Protein product: CASSPPGTRWDEQYF.

This clonotype was seen once. Its ends do not fully match the called genes, so a read error is possible. V and J are TRBV12-3 or TRBV12-4 and TRBJ2-3; D is perhaps TRBD1 or TRBD2 (5 bases each). The CDR3 extends over 18 amino acids. CDR3 coding DNA: TGTACCAGCTGCGCCGGGACGCAAGGGCCTGGGAGCACAGATACGCAGTATTTT. It translates to CTSCAGTQGPGSTDTQYF.

This clonotype was observed a handful of times. This chain connects TRBV19 to TRBJ2-1; TRBD1 aligns across 9 bases. Germline V gene sequence: CDR1 LNHDA, CDR2 SQIVND (reference sequence). The ends lost 6 bases at V and 7 bases at J; junction bases unmatched: 7. This CDR3 has 14 amino acids. The CDR3 DNA reads TGTGCCAGTAGCACAGGGGGCGCGGGGAATGAGCAGTTCTTC. Its protein is CASSTGGAGNEQFF. Full variable domain (missing parts from reference TRBV19 and TRBJ2-1): DGGITQSPKYLFRKEGQNVTLSCEQNLNHDAMYWYRQDPGQGLRLIYYSQIVNDFQKGDIAEGYSVSREKKESFPLTVTSAQKNPTAFYLCASSTGGAGNEQFFGPGTRLTVL.

This clonotype appeared a few times. The chain links TRBV7-9 to TRBJ2-7, with 9 bases fitting TRBD2. Germline trimming cut 5 bases from V and 3 bases from J; bases unmatched to any gene: 8. The CDR3 is 15 residues long. Germline V gives CDR1 SEHNR, CDR2 FQNEAQ (reference sequence). Here the CDR3 reads CASSPTSSGNYEQYF. The CDR3 DNA is TGTGCCAGCAGCCCAACATCTAGCGGGAACTACGAGCAGTACTTC.

This rearrangement joins TRBV24-1 to TRBJ2-1, with TRBD1 identical over 7 bases. With V trimmed by 0 bases and J by 7 bases, 8 bases remained unmatched. Per germline, CDR1 KGHDR and CDR2 SFDVKD. The CDR3 has 16 residues. The CDR3 spells CATSDLPSTGSNEQFF. CDR3 nucleotides: TGTGCCACCAGTGATTTGCCCTCGACAGGGTCGAATGAGCAGTTCTTC.

Many counts were recorded for this clonotype. V and J are TRBV3-1 and TRBJ2-7, with 8 nucleotides matching TRBD1. Looked up from germline, CDR1 is LGHDT and CDR2 is YNNKEL (reference sequence). With 0 bases clipped from V and 6 bases from J, the junction kept 4 bases outside the gene matches. This CDR3 spans 14 amino acids. CDR3 in amino acids: CASSQDRGLGEQYF. The CDR3, as DNA: TGTGCCAGCAGCCAAGACAGGGGGCTAGGCGAGCAGTACTTC.

The rearrangement uses TRBV3-1 and TRBJ2-3; D is undetermined. Germline V gene sequence: CDR1 LGHDT, CDR2 YNNKEL (reference sequence). The V end lost 0 bases, the J end lost 5 bases, and 18 bases lay between the germline ends. The CDR3 is 17 amino acids. The CDR3 DNA follows: TGTGCCAGCAGCCAAGAACTACCGACCTCTGTTGGAGATACGCAGTATTTT. Its translation: CASSQELPTSVGDTQYF.

This clonotype was counted between two and nine times. V usage is TRBV28 and J usage is TRBJ1-2, with D tentatively TRBD1 (6 bases). CDR1 is MDHEN and CDR2 is SYDVKM in the germline V gene. V lost 2 bases, J lost 4 bases, and 11 bases lay in between. The length of the CDR3 is 14 residues. The chain's CDR3 is CASSLGGRPYGYTF. The CDR3 DNA reads TGTGCCAGCAGTTTAGGGGGGCGTCCCTATGGCTACACCTTC.

In this sample, this clonotype turned up a few times. V gene TRBV5-1 combines with J gene TRBJ2-2, with 12 bases fitting TRBD2. Germline V lookup: CDR1 SGHRS, CDR2 YFSETQ. Trimming took 0 bases from V and 5 from J; bases not matched to a gene: 8. The CDR3 totals 18 residues. For the CDR3, the DNA is TGCGCCAGCAGCTTGGTGCGCCTGGGACTAGCGGGTACCGGGGAGCTGTTTTTT. Its translation is CASSLVRLGLAGTGELFF.

The rearrangement links TRBV4-1 to TRBJ2-5; 7 bases line up with TRBD2. Germline V gene data show CDR1 as MGHRA and CDR2 as YSYEKL. The CDR3 length is 14 residues. Trimming removed 0 bases from V and 3 bases from J; junction bases left unmatched: 1. The CDR3: CASSQETSEETQYF. The CDR3 bases are TGCGCCAGCAGCCAAGAAACTAGCGAAGAGACCCAGTACTTC.

This clonotype was seen a few times. The rearrangement joins TRBV7-9 to TRBJ2-2; 10 bases align to TRBD2. Germline V gives CDR1 SEHNR, CDR2 FQNEAQ (reference sequence). This CDR3 spans 17 amino acids. V shed 6 bases, J shed 1 base, and the junction held 8 bases outside the gene matches. The DNA of the CDR3 is TGTGCCAGCAGTCAAGTCCCTAGCGGGGGGAACACCGGGGAGCTGTTTTTT. This translates into CASSQVPSGGNTGELFF.

This clonotype has a count of ten or more. The genes are TRBV5-1 and TRBJ1-5; TRBD1 agrees at 11 bases. The germline V gene has CDR1 SGHRS and CDR2 YFSETQ. Trimming at V came to 4 bases and at J to 5 bases, leaving 5 bases not matched to a gene. This CDR3 comprises 15 residues. CDR3 sequence reads: CASSPGTGGDQPQHF. In DNA, the CDR3 is TGCGCCAGCAGCCCCGGGACAGGGGGGGATCAGCCCCAGCATTTT.

This clonotype was picked up a small number of times. This chain joins TRBV20-1 and TRBJ2-5, with 10 bases lining up with TRBD2. CDR1 DFQATT and CDR2 SNEGSKA come from the germline V gene (reference sequence). Unmatched junction bases numbered 10, after V lost 3 bases and J lost 0 bases. The CDR3 consists of 17 residues. The CDR3 reads CSASEYFGTSDQETQYF. The CDR3 coding sequence is TGCAGTGCTAGTGAATATTTCGGGACTAGCGACCAAGAGACCCAGTACTTC.

The chain is built from TRBV28 and TRBJ2-5; D possibly matches TRBD1 or TRBD2 (5 bases each). Deletions cut 10 bases from V and 5 bases from J, with 17 bases between. The CDR3 is 13 amino acids. Germline V gene lookup returns CDR1 MDHEN and CDR2 SYDVKM. In DNA form, the CDR3 reads TGTGCCACCACGGGACCATTGTCCGAGACCCAGTACTTC. It is translated as CATTGPLSETQYF. The full variable domain, in which reference TRBV28 and TRBJ2-5 provide the parts outside the CDR3, is DVKVTQSSRYLVKRTGEKVFLECVQDMDHENMFWYRQDPGLGLRLIYFSYDVKMKEKGDIPEGYSVSREKKERFSLILESASTNQTSMYLCATTGPLSETQYFGPGTRLLVL.

The chain combines TRBV20-1 with TRBJ2-1, with D unresolved. The V end lost 5 bases, the J end lost 0 bases, and 17 bases lay between the germline ends. The CDR3 has 16 residues. CDR1 DFQATT and CDR2 SNEGSKA come from the germline V gene (reference sequence). The CDR3 sequence: CSAPIAGPSSYNEQFF. In DNA form, the CDR3 reads TGCAGTGCTCCTATAGCCGGACCCAGCTCCTACAATGAGCAGTTCTTC.

The rearrangement uses TRBV10-2 and TRBJ2-3; 10 nucleotides line up with TRBD2. The CDR3 length is 16 residues. The trim removed 1 base at V and 1 base at J, leaving 2 bases unmatched. CDR1 is WSHSY, CDR2 SAAADI, per germline. The CDR3 protein is CASSELSGGGTDTQYF. The CDR3 region has the DNA TGCGCCAGCAGTGAGTTAAGCGGGGGGGGCACAGATACGCAGTATTTT.

The gene calls are TRBV5-1 and TRBJ2-7; tentatively, D is TRBD1 (6 bases). Germline-derived CDR1 and CDR2 are SGHRS and YFSETQ. The V end was cut by 0 bases, the J end by 4 bases, with 11 bases between. The CDR3 sequence is 14 residues long. DNA for the CDR3: TGCGCCAGCAGCTTGGCAGGGGTTGATTACGAGCAGTACTTC. It codes for CASSLAGVDYEQYF.

This clonotype was counted a few times. The chain carries TRBV20-1 and TRBJ2-7, with D perhaps TRBD2 (6 bases). The CDR3 has 12 residues. Trimming removed 3 bases from V and 4 bases from J, with 10 bases in between. Looked up from germline, CDR1 is DFQATT and CDR2 is SNEGSKA (reference sequence). The CDR3 protein is CSASGGVYEQYF. CDR3 DNA: TGCAGTGCTAGTGGCGGGGTTTACGAGCAGTACTTC.